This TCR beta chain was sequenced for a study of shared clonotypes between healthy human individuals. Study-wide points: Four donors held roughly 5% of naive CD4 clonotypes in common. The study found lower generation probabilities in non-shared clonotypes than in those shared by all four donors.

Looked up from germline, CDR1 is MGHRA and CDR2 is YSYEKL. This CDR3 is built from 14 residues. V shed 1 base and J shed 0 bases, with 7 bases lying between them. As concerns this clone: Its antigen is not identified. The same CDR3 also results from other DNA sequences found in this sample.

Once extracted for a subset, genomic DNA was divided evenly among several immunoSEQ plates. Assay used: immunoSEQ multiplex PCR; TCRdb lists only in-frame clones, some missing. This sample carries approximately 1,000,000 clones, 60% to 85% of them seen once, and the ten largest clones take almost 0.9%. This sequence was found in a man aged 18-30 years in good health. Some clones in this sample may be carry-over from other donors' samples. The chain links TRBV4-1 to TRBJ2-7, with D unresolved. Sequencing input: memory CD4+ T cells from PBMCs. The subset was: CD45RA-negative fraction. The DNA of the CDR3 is TGCGCCAGCAGCCAAGGGCTAGGCTCCTACGAGCAGTACTTC. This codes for CASSQGLGSYEQYF.